This T cell receptor (beta chain) was recorded in a study of blood T cells in healthy people across ages (dated by TCRdb to between 2015 and 2016). At the level of the whole study: Template switching captured roughly one uniquely barcoded TCR beta cDNA molecule per two T cells in model experiments. For two donors (one aged 18 to 30 and one aged 80 or older), the study analyzed two additional independent replicas of 1 million unique cDNA reads from the same blood draw. Using deep sequencing normalized with unique cDNA molecular identifiers, the study measured how TCR beta repertoire diversity changes with age. The donors were split into four age groups: young (average around 15 years), middle-aged (roughly 39), aged (about 56) and long-lived (approximately 89). To avoid experimental bias, donors of different ages were randomly spread across the sequencing lanes.

Library preparation employed 5' RACE. Sequencer: Illumina HiSeq 2500. A second PCR of about 7 to 12 cycles was performed with a sample-barcoded 5' primer and a J-beta primer mix. A unique molecular identifier was introduced onto each TCR beta cDNA molecule by a template-switch 5' adaptor carrying 12 random nucleotides. At least 2.5 million CDR3-containing paired-end reads were obtained from each sample. First-strand cDNA was synthesized from all RNA with the Mint cDNA synthesis kit, primed by a TRBC-specific oligonucleotide. Following uracil-DNA glycosylase treatment, all cDNA underwent a first 18-cycle PCR with the universal primers M1SS and BC2_uni_R. On the authors' methods: Normalization of each sample was performed by random selection of 1 million high-quality reads, each carrying a distinct molecular identifier. Instead of being binned into consensus sequences, reads that shared molecular identifiers were thrown out. CDR3 identification, clonotype clustering and error correction used MiTCR with a Q25 quality threshold and the strictest error-elimination algorithm. A nonparametric unseen species model with Euler transformation was used to estimate a lower bound on total TCR beta diversity. TCRdb itself trimmed the public reads at Q25 with fastp, ran MiXCR and retained productive beta chains. Entries are consolidated by CDR3 protein sequence, retaining the most common genes and DNA. The V and J calls shown here were made by TCRdb, not taken from the authors' results. The table for this sample lists about 640,000 distinct CDR3 sequences; roughly three fifths of them were counted only once. The ten largest make up 30% to 45% of the sample.

Regarding this clonotype: There is no known antigen for this receptor. Base qualities are not recorded, but no much larger clone differs from it by a single base.

Systemically healthy Caucasian individuals from Russia, approximately 39 in total and aged about 6 to 100 years, were included as donors. Each donor gave around 9.5 milliliters of peripheral blood, collected into EDTA-treated Vacutainer tubes. Ficoll-Paque density-gradient centrifugation was used to isolate PBMCs, with at least 7 million per sample. Total RNA, at least 6 micrograms per sample, was extracted from PBMCs with Trizol reagent. For every donor, flow cytometry on a PBMC aliquot measured the percentage of naive CD45RAhigh/CD27high T cells. Study-level results and caveats: Observed TCR beta diversity correlated strongly with the percentage of naive T cells measured by flow cytometry. Estimates of total diversity based on one million sequenced T cells were regarded as lower bounds and as underestimates. Compared with the aged group, the long-lived group had more naive CD4+ T cells, fewer expanded clones and increased TCR diversity, a pattern suggesting age selection. Conclusive comparison of naive and antigen-experienced compartments was prevented by the profiling of bulk unsorted PBMCs. Donor CMV infection status was unknown, potentially confounding age-related changes in expanded clonotypes. Observed TCR beta diversity per million T cells fell roughly linearly with age, and a significant reduction was already apparent by age approximately 41.

V loses 4 bases at its end and J loses 11 bases; junction bases beyond the gene matches: 12. CDR1 and CDR2 are drawn from the germline V gene: KGHDR, SFDVKD. Taken from cysteine to phenylalanine, the CDR3 has 14 residues. Kept here is only the CDR3 DNA, which spans 42 bases and is read in frame from base 1. The rearrangement combines TRBV24-1 with TRBJ2-5, with TRBD1 identical over 7 junction bases. The sequence derives from a man aged 60 to 69 in good health. Sequenced material: blood. The nucleotide sequence is given as TGTGCCACCAGTGACCTAACGACAGGGTTAGGGCAGTACTTC. Translation gives CATSDLTTGLGQYF.